This T cell receptor beta chain was profiled in a study of regulatory T cells in long-lasting Graves disease. The sample holds many counts of this clonotype. Time point given: persistent/refractory GD, antithyroid drugs over 5 years with positive TRAb. PBMC-extracted RNA yielded the TCR library. The junction had 12 bases not matched to a gene; V was cut back by 5 bases and J by 6 bases. The V gene's germline CDR1 is LNHDA and CDR2 SQIVND (reference sequence). This CDR3 has 15 amino acids. HTBI primers from iRepertoire and Arm-PCR of CDR3 regions yielded the TCR beta libraries. TCRdb independently ran MiXCR on the multiplex PCR reads; one entry per CDR3 protein. Of around 430,000 distinct CDR3 sequences in the sample, around a fifth were seen once.

This specimen was peripheral blood mononuclear cells (PBMCs), taken when the disease was refractory, from a patient treated with antithyroid drugs. This receptor was obtained from a female donor with Graves disease. The J gene is TRBJ1-1, the V gene TRBV19; 7 bases fit TRBD1. The DNA of the CDR3 is TGTGCCAGTAGTCCGTCTCAGGACAGGCCTTCTGAAGCTTTCTTT. Its protein is CASSPSQDRPSEAFF.